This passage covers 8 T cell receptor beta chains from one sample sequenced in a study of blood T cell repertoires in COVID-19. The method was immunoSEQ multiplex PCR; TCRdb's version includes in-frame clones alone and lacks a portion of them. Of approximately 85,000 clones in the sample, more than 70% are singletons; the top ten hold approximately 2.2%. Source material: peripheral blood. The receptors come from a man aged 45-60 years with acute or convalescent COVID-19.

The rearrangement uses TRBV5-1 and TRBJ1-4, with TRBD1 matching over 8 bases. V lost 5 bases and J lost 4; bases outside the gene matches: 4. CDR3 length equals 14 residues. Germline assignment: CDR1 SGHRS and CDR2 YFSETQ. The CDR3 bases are TGCGCCAGCAGTCCGGGACAGGTTAATGAAAAACTGTTTTTT. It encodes CASSPGQVNEKLFF.

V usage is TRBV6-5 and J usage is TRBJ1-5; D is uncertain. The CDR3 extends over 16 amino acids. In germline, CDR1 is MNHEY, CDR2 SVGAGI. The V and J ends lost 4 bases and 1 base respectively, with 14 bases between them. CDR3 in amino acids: CASSSIGKRSNQPQHF. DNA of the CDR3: TGTGCCAGCAGTTCTATTGGGAAGCGGAGCAATCAGCCCCAGCATTTT.

Here the CDR3 reads CASSYSGQVSEQYF. CDR3 nucleotide sequence: TGTGCCAGCAGTTACTCGGGACAGGTTAGCGAGCAGTACTTC. The chain recombines TRBV6-5 with TRBJ2-7; 8 bases match TRBD1. Germline CDR1 and CDR2: MNHEY and SVGAGI. With 0 bases clipped from V and 6 bases from J, the junction kept 4 bases outside the gene matches. The length of the CDR3 is 14 residues.

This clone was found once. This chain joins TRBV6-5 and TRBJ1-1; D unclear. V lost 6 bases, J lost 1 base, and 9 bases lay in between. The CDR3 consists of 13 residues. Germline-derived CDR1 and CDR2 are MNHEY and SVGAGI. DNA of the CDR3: TGTGCCAGCAGCTTAGACTGGAACACTGAAGCTTTCTTT. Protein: CASSLDWNTEAFF.

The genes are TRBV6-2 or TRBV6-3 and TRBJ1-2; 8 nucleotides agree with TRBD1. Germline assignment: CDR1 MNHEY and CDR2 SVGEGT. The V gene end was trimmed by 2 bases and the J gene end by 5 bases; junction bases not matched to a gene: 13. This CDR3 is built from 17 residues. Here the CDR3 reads CASSYLIQGAPRYGYTF. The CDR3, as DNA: TGTGCCAGCAGTTACCTCATCCAGGGGGCGCCTAGGTATGGCTACACCTTC.

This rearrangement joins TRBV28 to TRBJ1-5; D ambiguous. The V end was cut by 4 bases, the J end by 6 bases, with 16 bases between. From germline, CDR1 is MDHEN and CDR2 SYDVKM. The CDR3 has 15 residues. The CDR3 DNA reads TGTGCCAGCAGTTATTCACGGGGAAACAGTCAGCCCCAGCATTTT. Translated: CASSYSRGNSQPQHF.

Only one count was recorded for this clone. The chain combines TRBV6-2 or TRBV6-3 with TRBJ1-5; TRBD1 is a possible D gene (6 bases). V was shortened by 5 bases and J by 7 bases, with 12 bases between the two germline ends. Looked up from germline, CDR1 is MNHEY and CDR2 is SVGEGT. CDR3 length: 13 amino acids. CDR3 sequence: CASSLGGLQPQHF. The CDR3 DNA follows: TGTGCCAGCAGTCTCGGGGGGCTCCAGCCCCAGCATTTT.

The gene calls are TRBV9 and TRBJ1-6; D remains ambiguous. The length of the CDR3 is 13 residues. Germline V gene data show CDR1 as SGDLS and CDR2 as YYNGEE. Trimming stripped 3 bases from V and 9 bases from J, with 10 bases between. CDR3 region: CASSGSGVSPLHF. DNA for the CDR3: TGTGCCAGCAGCGGCTCGGGAGTTTCACCCCTCCACTTT.